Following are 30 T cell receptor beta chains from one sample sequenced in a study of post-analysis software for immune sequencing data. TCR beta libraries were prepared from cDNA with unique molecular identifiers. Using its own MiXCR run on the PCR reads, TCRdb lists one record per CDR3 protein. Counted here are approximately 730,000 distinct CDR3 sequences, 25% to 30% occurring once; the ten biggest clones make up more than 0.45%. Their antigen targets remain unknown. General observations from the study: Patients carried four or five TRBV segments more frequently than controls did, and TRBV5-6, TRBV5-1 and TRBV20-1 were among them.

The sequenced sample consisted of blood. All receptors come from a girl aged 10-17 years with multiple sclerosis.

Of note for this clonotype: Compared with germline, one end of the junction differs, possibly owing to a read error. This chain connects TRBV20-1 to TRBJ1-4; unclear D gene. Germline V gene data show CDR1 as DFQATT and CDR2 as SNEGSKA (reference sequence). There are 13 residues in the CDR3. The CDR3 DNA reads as TGCAGTGCTACCGGTGGGGTTAATGAAGAACTGTTTTTT. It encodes CSATGGVNEELFF.

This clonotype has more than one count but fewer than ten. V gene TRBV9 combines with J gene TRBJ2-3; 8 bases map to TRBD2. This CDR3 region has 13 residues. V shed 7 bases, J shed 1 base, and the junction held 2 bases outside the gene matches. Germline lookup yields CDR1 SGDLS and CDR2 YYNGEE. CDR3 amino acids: CASGSGGTDTQYF. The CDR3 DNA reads TGTGCCAGCGGTAGCGGGGGCACAGATACGCAGTATTTT.

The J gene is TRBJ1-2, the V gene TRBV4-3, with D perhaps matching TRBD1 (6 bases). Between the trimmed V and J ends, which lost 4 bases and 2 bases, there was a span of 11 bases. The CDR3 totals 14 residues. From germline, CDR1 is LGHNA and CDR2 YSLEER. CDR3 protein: CASSRERGNYGYTF. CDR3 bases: TGCGCCAGCAGCCGGGAGAGGGGGAACTATGGCTACACCTTC.

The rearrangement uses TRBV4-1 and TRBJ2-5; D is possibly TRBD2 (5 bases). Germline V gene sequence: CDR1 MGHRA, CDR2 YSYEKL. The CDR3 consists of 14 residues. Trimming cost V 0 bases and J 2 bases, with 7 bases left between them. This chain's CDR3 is CASSQERLQETQYF. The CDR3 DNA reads TGCGCCAGCAGCCAAGAGAGACTACAAGAGACCCAGTACTTC.

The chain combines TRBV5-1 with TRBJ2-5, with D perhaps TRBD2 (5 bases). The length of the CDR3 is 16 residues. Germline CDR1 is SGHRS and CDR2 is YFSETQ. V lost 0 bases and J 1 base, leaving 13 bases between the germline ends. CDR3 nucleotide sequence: TGCGCCAGCAGCTTGGGTCTCCTAGCCTCCCAAGAGACCCAGTACTTC. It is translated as CASSLGLLASQETQYF.

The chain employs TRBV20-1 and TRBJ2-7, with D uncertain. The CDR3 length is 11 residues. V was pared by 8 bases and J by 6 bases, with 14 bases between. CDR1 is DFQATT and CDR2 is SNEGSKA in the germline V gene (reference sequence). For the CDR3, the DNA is TGCAGTCCCCGGTCAATGGGCGAGCAGTACTTC. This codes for CSPRSMGEQYF.

The CDR3 reads CASSAGQGSSYEQYF. The CDR3 coding sequence is TGTGCCAGCAGCGCGGGACAGGGAAGCTCCTACGAGCAGTACTTC. The chain links TRBV7-2 to TRBJ2-7; TRBD1 matches 9 bases. The V gene end was trimmed by 5 bases and the J gene end by 0 bases; junction bases not matched to a gene: 5. Germline values: CDR1 SGHTA, CDR2 FQGNSA. The CDR3 loop spans 15 amino acids.

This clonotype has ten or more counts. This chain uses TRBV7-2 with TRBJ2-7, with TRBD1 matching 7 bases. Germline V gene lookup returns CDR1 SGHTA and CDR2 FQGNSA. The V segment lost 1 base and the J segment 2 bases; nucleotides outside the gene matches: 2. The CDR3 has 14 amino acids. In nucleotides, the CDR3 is TGTGCCAGCAGCTTAGAGACAGGGACCTACGAGCAGTACTTC. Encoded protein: CASSLETGTYEQYF.

The CDR3 region is CASSQELGEALYF. CDR3 sequence (DNA): TGCGCCAGCAGCCAAGAACTAGGCGAGGCCCTGTACTTC. J is TRBJ2-7 and V is TRBV4-3; D perhaps matches TRBD2 (5 bases). V lost 0 bases to trimming and J lost 12 bases, with 15 bases between them. This CDR3 has 13 amino acids. The germline V gene encodes CDR1 LGHNA and CDR2 YSLEER.

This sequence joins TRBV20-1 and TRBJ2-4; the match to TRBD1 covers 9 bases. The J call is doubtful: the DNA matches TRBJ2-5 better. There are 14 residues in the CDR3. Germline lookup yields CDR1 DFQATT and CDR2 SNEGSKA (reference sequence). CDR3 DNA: TGCAGTGCTGAGCCGGGACAGGGAGGAAAGACCCAGTACTTC. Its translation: CSAEPGQGGKTQYF.

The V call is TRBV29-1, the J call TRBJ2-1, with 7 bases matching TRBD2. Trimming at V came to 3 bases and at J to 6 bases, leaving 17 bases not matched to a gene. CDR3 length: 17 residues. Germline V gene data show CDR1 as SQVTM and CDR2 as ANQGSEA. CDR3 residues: CSVDGSGEGRDFNEQFF. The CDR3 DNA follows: TGCAGCGTTGACGGTTCGGGGGAGGGCCGGGATTTCAATGAGCAGTTCTTC.

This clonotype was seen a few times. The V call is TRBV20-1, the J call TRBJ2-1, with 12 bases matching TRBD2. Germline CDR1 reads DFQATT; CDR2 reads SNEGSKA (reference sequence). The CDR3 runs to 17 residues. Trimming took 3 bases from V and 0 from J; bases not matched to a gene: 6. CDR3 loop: CSARTSGSRDSYNEQFF. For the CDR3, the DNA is TGCAGTGCTAGGACTAGCGGGAGCCGCGACTCCTACAATGAGCAGTTCTTC.

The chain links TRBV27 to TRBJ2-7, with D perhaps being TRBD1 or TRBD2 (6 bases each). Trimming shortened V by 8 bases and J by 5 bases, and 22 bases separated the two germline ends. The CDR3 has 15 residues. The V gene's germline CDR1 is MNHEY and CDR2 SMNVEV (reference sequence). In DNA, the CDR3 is TGTGCCAGCTCATGGGGGGCAGTGGGGGGCCACGAGCAGTACTTC. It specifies CASSWGAVGGHEQYF.

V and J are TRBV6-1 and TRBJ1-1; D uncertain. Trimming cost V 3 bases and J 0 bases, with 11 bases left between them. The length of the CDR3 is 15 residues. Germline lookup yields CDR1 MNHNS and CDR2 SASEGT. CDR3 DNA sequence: TGTGCCAGCAGTGATAACTCCGGGGTGAACACTGAAGCTTTCTTT. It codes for CASSDNSGVNTEAFF.

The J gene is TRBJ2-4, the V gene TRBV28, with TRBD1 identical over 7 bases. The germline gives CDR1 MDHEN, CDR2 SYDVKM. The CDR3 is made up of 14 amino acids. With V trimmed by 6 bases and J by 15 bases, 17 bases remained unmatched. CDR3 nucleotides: TGTGCCAGCAGCCTGAGACAGGGAAGGATGGAGCGGTACTTC. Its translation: CASSLRQGRMERYF. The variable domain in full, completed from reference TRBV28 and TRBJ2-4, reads DVKVTQSSRYLVKRTGEKVFLECVQDMDHENMFWYRQDPGLGLRLIYFSYDVKMKEKGDIPEGYSVSREKKERFSLILESASTNQTSMYLCASSLRQGRMERYFGAGTRLSVL.

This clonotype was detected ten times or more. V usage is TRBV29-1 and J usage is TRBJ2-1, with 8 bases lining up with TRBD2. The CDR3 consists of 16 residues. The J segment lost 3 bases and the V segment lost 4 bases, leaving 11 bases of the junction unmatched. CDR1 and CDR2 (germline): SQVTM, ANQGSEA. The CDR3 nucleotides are TGCAGCGTTGGAGGGATGGGCGGGAGGATCTACAATGAGCAGTTCTTC. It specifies CSVGGMGGRIYNEQFF.

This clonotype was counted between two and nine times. CDR3 nucleotide sequence: TGTGCCAGCAGCTTGGTATATAACAATGAGCAGTTCTTC. Amino acid sequence: CASSLVYNNEQFF. The J gene is TRBJ2-1, the V gene TRBV7-2, with no clear D. This CDR3 is built from 13 residues. V lost 3 bases to trimming and J lost 5 bases, with 8 bases between them. Germline values: CDR1 SGHTA, CDR2 FQGNSA.

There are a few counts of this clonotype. CDR3 DNA: TGCGCCAGCAGCCAAGGTGCTGGGACTAGCGGGAGGGTGGAGCAGTTCTTC. Protein sequence: CASSQGAGTSGRVEQFF. The J gene is TRBJ2-1, the V gene TRBV4-3; TRBD2 matches 16 bases. V lost 1 base and J lost 10; bases outside the gene matches: 7. Per germline, CDR1 LGHNA and CDR2 YSLEER. CDR3 size: 17 residues.

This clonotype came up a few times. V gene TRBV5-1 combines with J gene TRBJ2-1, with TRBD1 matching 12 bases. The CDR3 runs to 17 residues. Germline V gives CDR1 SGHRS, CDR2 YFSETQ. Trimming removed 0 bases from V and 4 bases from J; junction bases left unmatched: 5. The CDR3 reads CASSLGGTGGGYNEQFF. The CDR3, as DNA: TGCGCCAGCAGCTTGGGAGGGACAGGGGGCGGTTACAATGAGCAGTTCTTC.

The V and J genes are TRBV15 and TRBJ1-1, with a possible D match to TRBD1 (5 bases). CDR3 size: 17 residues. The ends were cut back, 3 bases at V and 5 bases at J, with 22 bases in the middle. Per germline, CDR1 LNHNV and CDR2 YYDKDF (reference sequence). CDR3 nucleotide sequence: TGTGCCACCAGCAGGGAACCTACCCAGGGTGGAAGGACTGAAGCTTTCTTT. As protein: CATSREPTQGGRTEAFF. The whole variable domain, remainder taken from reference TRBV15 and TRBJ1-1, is DAMVIQNPRYQVTQFGKPVTLSCSQTLNHNVMYWYQQKSSQAPKLLFHYYDKDFNNEADTPDNFQSRRPNTSFCFLDIRSPGLGDTAMYLCATSREPTQGGRTEAFFGQGTRLTVV.

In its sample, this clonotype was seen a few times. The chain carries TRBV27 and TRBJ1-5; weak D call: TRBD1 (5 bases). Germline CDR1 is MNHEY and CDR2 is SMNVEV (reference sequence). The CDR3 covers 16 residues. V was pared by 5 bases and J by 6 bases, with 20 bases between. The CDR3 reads CASSPPGTLRGQPQHF. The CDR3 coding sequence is TGTGCCAGCAGTCCCCCAGGGACGTTAAGGGGTCAGCCCCAGCATTTT.

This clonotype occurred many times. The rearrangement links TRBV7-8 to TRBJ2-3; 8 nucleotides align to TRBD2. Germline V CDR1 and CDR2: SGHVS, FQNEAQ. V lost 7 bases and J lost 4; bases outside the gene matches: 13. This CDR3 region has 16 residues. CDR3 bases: TGTGCCAGCATCGCCCAGCGGGGGTCCACGGCAGATACGCAGTATTTT. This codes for CASIAQRGSTADTQYF.

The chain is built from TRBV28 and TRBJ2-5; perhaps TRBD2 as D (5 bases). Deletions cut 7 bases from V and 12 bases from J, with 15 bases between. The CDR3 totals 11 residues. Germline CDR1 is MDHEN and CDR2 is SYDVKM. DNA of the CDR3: TGTGCCAGCAAGGCCGTTACTAGAGAGTACTTC. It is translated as CASKAVTREYF. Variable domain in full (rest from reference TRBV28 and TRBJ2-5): DVKVTQSSRYLVKRTGEKVFLECVQDMDHENMFWYRQDPGLGLRLIYFSYDVKMKEKGDIPEGYSVSREKKERFSLILESASTNQTSMYLCASKAVTREYFGPGTRLLVL.

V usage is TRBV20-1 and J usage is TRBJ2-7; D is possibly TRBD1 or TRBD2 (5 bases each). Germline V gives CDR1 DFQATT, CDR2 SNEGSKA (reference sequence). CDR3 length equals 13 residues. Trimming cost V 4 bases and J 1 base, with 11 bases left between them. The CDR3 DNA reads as TGCAGTGCTAATTATGAGGGGTCCTACGAGCAGTACTTC. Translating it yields CSANYEGSYEQYF.

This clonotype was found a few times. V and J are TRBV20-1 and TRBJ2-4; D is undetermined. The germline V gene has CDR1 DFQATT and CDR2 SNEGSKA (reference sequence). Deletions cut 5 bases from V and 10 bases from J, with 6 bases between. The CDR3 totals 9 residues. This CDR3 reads CSAAPIQYF. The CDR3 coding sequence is TGCAGTGCTGCTCCGATTCAGTACTTC.

Here the CDR3 DNA reads TGTGCCAGCAGCGGACTAGATATACCTGGGGCCAACGTCCTGACTTTC. As protein: CASSGLDIPGANVLTF. The V call is TRBV5-4, the J call TRBJ2-6, with 7 bases aligning to TRBD2. Per the germline V gene, CDR1 is SGHNT and CDR2 is YYREEE (reference sequence). V shed 4 bases, J shed 2 bases, and the junction held 6 bases outside the gene matches. The CDR3 totals 16 residues.

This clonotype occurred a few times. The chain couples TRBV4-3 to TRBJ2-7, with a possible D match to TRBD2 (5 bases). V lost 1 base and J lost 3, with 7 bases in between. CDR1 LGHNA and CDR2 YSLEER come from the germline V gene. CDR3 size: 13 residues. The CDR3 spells CASSQGRNYEQYF. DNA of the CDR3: TGCGCCAGCAGCCAAGGGAGGAACTACGAGCAGTACTTC.

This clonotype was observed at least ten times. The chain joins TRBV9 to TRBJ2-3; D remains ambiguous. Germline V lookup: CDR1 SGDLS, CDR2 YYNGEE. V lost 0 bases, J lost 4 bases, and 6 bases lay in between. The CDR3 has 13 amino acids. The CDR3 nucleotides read TGTGCCAGCAGCGTAGACCTAGCAGATACGCAGTATTTT. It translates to CASSVDLADTQYF.

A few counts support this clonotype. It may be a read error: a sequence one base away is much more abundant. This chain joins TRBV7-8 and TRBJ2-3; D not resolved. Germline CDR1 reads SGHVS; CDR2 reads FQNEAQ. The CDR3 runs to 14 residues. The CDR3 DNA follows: TGTGCCGGCAGACCAATGAAAAGCACAGATACGCAGTATTTT. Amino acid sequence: CAGRPMKSTDTQYF.

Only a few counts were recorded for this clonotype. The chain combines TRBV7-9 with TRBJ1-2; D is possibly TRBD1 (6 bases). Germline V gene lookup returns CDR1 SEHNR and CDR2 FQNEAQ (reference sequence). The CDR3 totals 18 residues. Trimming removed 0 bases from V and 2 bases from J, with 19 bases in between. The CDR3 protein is CASSLAAVGQSTNYGYTF. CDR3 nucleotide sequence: TGTGCCAGCAGCTTAGCCGCCGTAGGACAGTCTACAAACTATGGCTACACCTTC.